The 25 T cell receptor beta chains reported below all come from one sample, sequenced in a study of blood T cell repertoires in COVID-19. Here immunoSEQ multiplex PCR was the method, and the copy in TCRdb shows in-frame clones only, minus some. Counted here are fewer than 90,000 clones, roughly 80% occurring once; the ten biggest clones make up about 19%. The sequenced sample was peripheral blood. These receptors all come from a woman aged 80 or over with acute or convalescent COVID-19.

J is TRBJ2-3 and V is TRBV29-1; D gene ambiguous. The V and J ends lost 4 bases and 0 bases respectively, with 5 bases between them. The CDR3 length is 12 residues. Germline V lookup: CDR1 SQVTM, CDR2 ANQGSEA. This CDR3 reads CSVGASTDTQYF. CDR3 DNA sequence: TGCAGCGTTGGGGCGAGCACAGATACGCAGTATTTT.

The rearrangement joins TRBV30 to TRBJ1-1, with D possibly matching TRBD1 (5 bases). This CDR3 contains 15 residues. Trimming removed 3 bases from V and 3 bases from J, with 17 bases in between. Germline V gene lookup returns CDR1 GTSNPN and CDR2 SVGIG (reference sequence). DNA of the CDR3: TGTGCCTGGAGGGGTAGGGGTGGCAAAGACACTGAAGCTTTCTTT. Amino acid sequence: CAWRGRGGKDTEAFF.

This chain uses TRBV3-1 (or the pseudogene TRBV3-2) with TRBJ2-7, with 7 bases lining up with TRBD2. The ends lost 3 bases at V and 6 bases at J; junction bases unmatched: 8. Germline V CDR1 and CDR2: LGHDT, YNNKEL (reference sequence). This CDR3 is built from 14 residues. This chain's CDR3 is CASSHGRTSLEQYF. CDR3 bases: TGTGCCAGCAGCCACGGGAGGACGAGTCTCGAGCAGTACTTC.

The rearrangement links TRBV18 to TRBJ2-5; a weak D match, TRBD1 (6 bases). CDR1 is KGHSH and CDR2 is LQKENI in the germline V gene. Trimming took 5 bases from V and 4 from J, leaving 20 bases between them. The CDR3 contains 16 residues. CDR3 DNA sequence: TGTGCCAGCTCAGGACGGTACAGGGACCTTAGAGAGACCCAGTACTTC. Residues: CASSGRYRDLRETQYF.

The V gene is TRBV6-5, the J gene TRBJ2-5, with D perhaps matching TRBD2 (6 bases). The germline CDR1 and CDR2 sequences are MNHEY and SVGAGI. The V gene lost 4 bases and the J gene lost 4 bases, with 10 bases spanning the gap. The CDR3 consists of 13 residues. In nucleotides, the CDR3 is TGTGCCAGCAGTTCCCCGGGAGTAGAGACCCAGTACTTC. Protein: CASSSPGVETQYF.

V usage is TRBV2 and J usage is TRBJ2-2; 8 bases fit TRBD1. The CDR3 length is 16 residues. V lost 0 bases, J lost 8 bases, and 8 bases stayed unmatched. Germline CDR1 is SNHLY and CDR2 is FYNNEI. The CDR3 nucleotides are TGTGCCAGCAGTGAAGCGCTTCAGGGGGCGCGGGGGGAGCTGTTTTTT. As protein: CASSEALQGARGELFF.

V gene TRBV25-1 combines with J gene TRBJ1-1, with D hard to call. Trimming removed 1 base from V and 1 base from J, with 10 bases in between. Germline values: CDR1 MGHDK, CDR2 SYGVNS. CDR3 length: 15 amino acids. The chain's CDR3 is CASSEFWRENTEAFF. In DNA form, the CDR3 reads TGTGCCAGCAGTGAATTTTGGAGAGAGAACACTGAAGCTTTCTTT.

The V gene is TRBV14, the J gene TRBJ2-3; D gene uncertain. With 3 bases removed from V and 4 bases from J, the gap between germline ends came to 11 bases. This CDR3 spans 14 amino acids. In germline, CDR1 is SGHDN, CDR2 FVKESK. The CDR3 nucleotides are TGTGCCAGCAGCCACCCTCCCGTAGCAGATACGCAGTATTTT. Protein: CASSHPPVADTQYF.

The gene calls are TRBV11-2 and TRBJ1-2, with D perhaps matching TRBD1 (5 bases). The germline gives CDR1 SGHAT, CDR2 FQNNGV. Trimming shortened V by 0 bases and J by 4 bases, and 12 bases separated the two germline ends. This CDR3 has 15 residues. The CDR3 coding sequence is TGTGCCAGCAGCTTAGAGGGGCGGAGATTCTATGGCTACACCTTC. This encodes CASSLEGRRFYGYTF.

The chain recombines TRBV19 with TRBJ2-2, with TRBD2 matching 7 bases. This CDR3 has 16 amino acids. The V and J ends lost 5 bases and 7 bases, in that order; junction bases with no gene match: 13. Germline V lookup: CDR1 LNHDA, CDR2 SQIVND (reference sequence). CDR3 in amino acids: CASSPGTTPWGGELFF. The CDR3 region has the DNA TGTGCCAGTAGTCCCGGGACTACTCCGTGGGGCGGGGAGCTGTTTTTT. Together with reference TRBV19 and TRBJ2-2, the CDR3 gives the full variable domain: DGGITQSPKYLFRKEGQNVTLSCEQNLNHDAMYWYRQDPGQGLRLIYYSQIVNDFQKGDIAEGYSVSREKKESFPLTVTSAQKNPTAFYLCASSPGTTPWGGELFFGEGSRLTVL.

The J gene is TRBJ2-1, the V gene TRBV5-1; D possibly corresponds to TRBD1 (5 bases). This CDR3 spans 15 amino acids. V lost 0 bases, J lost 3 bases, and 10 bases lay in between. From germline, CDR1 is SGHRS and CDR2 YFSETQ. Here the CDR3 reads CASSLGQTYYNEQFF. The CDR3 coding sequence is TGCGCCAGCAGCTTGGGACAGACCTACTACAATGAGCAGTTCTTC.

This chain uses TRBV5-6 with TRBJ2-1; D is perhaps TRBD2 (6 bases). The CDR3 is 16 residues long. Germline V gene sequence: CDR1 SGHDT, CDR2 YYEEEE. V lost 2 bases and J 1 base, leaving 13 bases between the germline ends. The CDR3 spells CASSFGSGYSYNEQFF. The CDR3 DNA reads as TGTGCCAGCAGCTTTGGGAGCGGGTATTCCTACAATGAGCAGTTCTTC.

This chain connects TRBV6-5 to TRBJ2-5; a weak D match, TRBD2 (5 bases). This CDR3 is built from 15 residues. Trimming removed 2 bases from V and 5 bases from J, with 15 bases in between. Germline loops: CDR1 MNHEY, CDR2 SVGAGI. The CDR3, as DNA: TGTGCCAGCAGTTACCCGACTACAAGGAACGAGACCCAGTACTTC. It yields the protein CASSYPTTRNETQYF.

The sample holds a few counts of this clone. J is TRBJ1-4 and V is TRBV7-9, with 7 bases lining up with TRBD1. Germline lookup yields CDR1 SEHNR and CDR2 FQNEAQ (reference sequence). J was trimmed by 3 bases and V by 5 bases; bases with no gene match: 9. CDR3 length: 16 amino acids. The DNA for the CDR3 is TGTGCCAGCAGCGGGGGCAACAGGGGCTCTAATGAAAAACTGTTTTTT. Amino acids: CASSGGNRGSNEKLFF.

The chain recombines TRBV19 with TRBJ2-3, with 10 bases fitting TRBD2. V was clipped by 4 bases and J by 4 bases; unmatched bases: 8. Germline-derived CDR1 and CDR2 are LNHDA and SQIVND (reference sequence). This CDR3 is 16 amino acids long. CDR3 coding DNA: TGTGCCAGTAGTAGCTTAAGGCTAGCGGGGGCAGATACGCAGTATTTT. Its translation: CASSSLRLAGADTQYF.

J is TRBJ2-2 and V is TRBV27, with D tentatively TRBD2 (6 bases). The CDR3 has 16 amino acids. Germline lookup yields CDR1 MNHEY and CDR2 SMNVEV (reference sequence). Trimming took off 10 bases at V and 2 bases at J, with 20 bases between the two ends. For the CDR3, the DNA is TGTGCCACCTTCACCACTCGGGACTTTAACACCGGGGAGCTGTTTTTT. Protein: CATFTTRDFNTGELFF.

The genes are TRBV5-1 and TRBJ2-1, with TRBD1 matching over 10 bases. The V gene end was trimmed by 6 bases and the J gene end by 5 bases; junction bases not matched to a gene: 8. Germline V gene data show CDR1 as SGHRS and CDR2 as YFSETQ. The length of the CDR3 is 15 residues. As DNA, the CDR3 is TGCGCCAGCAAGTCCGGGACAGGGGATCACAATGAGCAGTTCTTC. This codes for CASKSGTGDHNEQFF.

V usage is TRBV6-5 and J usage is TRBJ1-4; 9 nucleotides line up with TRBD1. V trimming: 6 bases; J trimming: 5 bases; junction bases outside the gene matches: 4. The CDR3 extends over 14 amino acids. Germline V gene lookup returns CDR1 MNHEY and CDR2 SVGAGI. This CDR3 is CASSKDRGNEKLFF. The CDR3 nucleotides are TGTGCCAGCAGCAAGGACAGGGGCAATGAAAAACTGTTTTTT.

V gene TRBV3-1 (or the pseudogene TRBV3-2) combines with J gene TRBJ2-1; possibly TRBD1 for D (6 bases). The V gene lost 5 bases and the J gene lost 0 bases, with 14 bases spanning the gap. From germline, CDR1 is LGHDT and CDR2 YNNKEL (reference sequence). There are 16 residues in the CDR3. The CDR3 sequence is CASSSRTASSYNEQFF. DNA for the CDR3: TGTGCCAGCAGCTCACGGACAGCGAGCTCCTACAATGAGCAGTTCTTC.

This chain's CDR3 is CASSLTSGSGEQFF. The CDR3 nucleotides are TGCGCCAGCAGCCTCACTAGCGGGAGTGGCGAGCAGTTCTTC. The chain employs TRBV5-1 and TRBJ2-1; TRBD2 aligns across 11 bases. The ends lost 4 bases at V and 10 bases at J; junction bases unmatched: 7. The CDR3 is made up of 14 amino acids. The germline V gene has CDR1 SGHRS and CDR2 YFSETQ.

This chain connects TRBV19 to TRBJ1-5; D is unclear. Germline assignment: CDR1 LNHDA and CDR2 SQIVND (reference sequence). Trimming shortened V by 0 bases and J by 6 bases, and 6 bases separated the two germline ends. The CDR3 totals 13 residues. Written as DNA, the CDR3 is TGTGCCAGTAGTATAGATCGGGTTCAGCCCCAGCATTTT. As protein: CASSIDRVQPQHF.

This clone has just a few counts. The CDR3 bases are TGTGCCAGTAGTTCTGGGAGGCTAGCTTTCTTT. Protein: CASSSGRLAFF. The rearrangement joins TRBV19 to TRBJ1-1; D gene unclear. The germline V gene encodes CDR1 LNHDA and CDR2 SQIVND (reference sequence). The CDR3 is 11 residues long. V lost 5 bases to trimming and J lost 10 bases, with 11 bases between them.

The chain links TRBV28 to TRBJ1-5, with 10 bases matching TRBD1. Per the germline V gene, CDR1 is MDHEN and CDR2 is SYDVKM. Losses at the gene ends were 5 bases for V and 2 bases for J; bases not matched to a gene: 3. This CDR3 has 15 amino acids. CDR3 protein: CASSIGTGGNQPQHF. DNA of the CDR3: TGTGCCAGCAGTATTGGGACAGGGGGCAATCAGCCCCAGCATTTT.

The CDR3 DNA reads as TGTGCCATCAGGGGACAGATGAACACCGGGGAGCTGTTTTTT. It translates to CAIRGQMNTGELFF. The rearrangement uses TRBV10-3 and TRBJ2-2; 7 bases fit TRBD1. The CDR3 totals 14 residues. CDR1 ENHRY and CDR2 SYGVKD come from the germline V gene. J was trimmed by 1 base and V by 6 bases; bases with no gene match: 2.

The J gene is TRBJ2-1, the V gene TRBV5-1; D is ambiguous. Germline CDR1 reads SGHRS; CDR2 reads YFSETQ. Trimming stripped 0 bases from V and 4 bases from J, with 8 bases between. This CDR3 has 14 residues. This CDR3 reads CASSLGRIYNEQFF. CDR3 nucleotides: TGCGCCAGCAGCTTGGGCAGGATTTACAATGAGCAGTTCTTC.